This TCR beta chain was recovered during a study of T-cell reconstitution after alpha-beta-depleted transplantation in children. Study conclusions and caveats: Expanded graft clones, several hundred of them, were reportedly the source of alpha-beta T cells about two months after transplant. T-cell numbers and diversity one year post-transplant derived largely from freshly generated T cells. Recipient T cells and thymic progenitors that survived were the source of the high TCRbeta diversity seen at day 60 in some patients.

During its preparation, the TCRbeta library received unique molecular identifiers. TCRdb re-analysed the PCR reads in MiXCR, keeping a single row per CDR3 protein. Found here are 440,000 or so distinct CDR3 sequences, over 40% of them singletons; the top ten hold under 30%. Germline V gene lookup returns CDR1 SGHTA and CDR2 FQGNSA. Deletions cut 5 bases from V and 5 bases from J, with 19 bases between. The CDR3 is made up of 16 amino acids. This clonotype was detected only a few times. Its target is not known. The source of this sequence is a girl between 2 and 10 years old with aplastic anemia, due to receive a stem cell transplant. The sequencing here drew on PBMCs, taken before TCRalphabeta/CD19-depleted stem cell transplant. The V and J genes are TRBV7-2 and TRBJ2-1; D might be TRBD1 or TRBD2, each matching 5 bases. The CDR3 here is CASSRWGISLNNEQFF. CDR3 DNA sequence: TGTGCCAGCAGCCGCTGGGGGATCTCCTTAAACAATGAGCAGTTCTTC.